Following are 30 T cell receptor beta chains from one sample sequenced in a study of blood T cell repertoires in COVID-19. The data were produced by immunoSEQ multiplex PCR, yet TCRdb's version contains in-frame clones alone and is incomplete. The profile shows some 100,000 clones, almost 85% of them singletons. The specimen was peripheral blood. These receptors were obtained from a man between 45 and 60 years old with active or convalescent COVID-19.

This chain joins TRBV9 and TRBJ2-5; possible D gene TRBD2, 6 bases. This CDR3 comprises 15 residues. Looked up from germline, CDR1 is SGDLS and CDR2 is YYNGEE. V dropped 3 bases and J dropped 3 bases, with 15 bases sitting between them. CDR3 DNA sequence: TGTGCCAGCAGCGGGGGGGTCCGGGCCGAAGAGACCCAGTACTTC. It specifies CASSGGVRAEETQYF.

This sequence joins TRBV20-1 and TRBJ2-5; D gene unclear. In germline, CDR1 is DFQATT, CDR2 SNEGSKA (reference sequence). Trimming took off 6 bases at V and 7 bases at J, with 9 bases between the two ends. CDR3 size: 10 residues. The CDR3 loop reads CSATIGTQYF. The CDR3 DNA reads as TGCAGTGCCACTATTGGGACCCAGTACTTC.

The chain combines TRBV6-2 or TRBV6-3 with TRBJ1-6, with 7 nucleotides matching TRBD1. CDR1 is MNHEY, CDR2 SVGEGT, per germline. V was clipped by 6 bases and J by 6 bases; unmatched bases: 5. The CDR3 has 14 residues. CDR3 nucleotides: TGTGCCAGCAGCCTACAGGGGCGTAATTCACCCCTCCACTTT. This gives the protein CASSLQGRNSPLHF.

This rearrangement joins TRBV14 to TRBJ2-3; 11 bases fit TRBD1. J lost 4 bases, V lost 4 bases, and 7 bases had no gene match. Germline V lookup: CDR1 SGHDN, CDR2 FVKESK. The CDR3 sequence is 16 residues long. CDR3 loop: CASSRGQGVVADTQYF. The CDR3 DNA is TGTGCCAGCAGCCGGGGACAGGGGGTTGTAGCAGATACGCAGTATTTT.

The CDR3 DNA is TGTGCCAGCTCCGCCCTTGGCAGTTTCTCCGAGCAGTACTTC. Residues: CASSALGSFSEQYF. The chain has TRBV6-5 and TRBJ2-7; D not resolved. The CDR3 is made up of 14 amino acids. Germline V gene lookup returns CDR1 MNHEY and CDR2 SVGAGI. V lost 8 bases, J lost 6 bases, and 20 bases lay in between.

This clone was observed a single time. The rearrangement links TRBV6-5 to TRBJ2-5; D is possibly TRBD2 (6 bases). Looked up from germline, CDR1 is MNHEY and CDR2 is SVGAGI. This CDR3 is 16 amino acids long. Deletions cut 2 bases from V and 2 bases from J, with 15 bases between. CDR3 nucleotides: TGTGCCAGCAGTTACCGGATCGGAGGGTTGCAAGAGACCCAGTACTTC. This encodes CASSYRIGGLQETQYF.

The chain couples TRBV6-6 to TRBJ1-5; D is possibly TRBD1 (5 bases). V was shortened by 6 bases and J by 6 bases, with 18 bases between the two germline ends. CDR3 size: 15 residues. CDR1 MNHNY and CDR2 SVGAGI come from the germline V gene (reference sequence). CDR3 protein: CASSRDSSLSQPQHF. The CDR3 DNA reads as TGTGCCAGCAGCCGCGACAGTTCGTTGAGTCAGCCCCAGCATTTT.

The chain is built from TRBV10-2 and TRBJ2-1, with 12 nucleotides matching TRBD2. CDR1 is WSHSY, CDR2 SAAADI, per germline. V shed 2 bases, J shed 10 bases, and the junction held 3 bases outside the gene matches. This CDR3 is 14 amino acids long. This CDR3 is CASSEPGTSGEQFF. The DNA for the CDR3 is TGCGCCAGCAGTGAGCCTGGGACTAGCGGGGAGCAGTTCTTC.

This clone was counted a few times. The rearrangement links TRBV5-5 to TRBJ1-6, with TRBD1 matching over 8 bases. This CDR3 comprises 16 residues. Germline CDR1 reads SGHKS; CDR2 reads YYEKEE (reference sequence). The J segment lost 7 bases and the V segment lost 1 base, leaving 7 bases of the junction unmatched. CDR3 in amino acids: CASSLSLDRANSPLHF. The CDR3 region has the DNA TGTGCCAGCAGCTTGTCTTTGGACAGGGCCAATTCACCCCTCCACTTT.

The V call is TRBV25-1, the J call TRBJ1-2; 7 nucleotides agree with TRBD1. This CDR3 is 17 amino acids long. The germline gives CDR1 MGHDK, CDR2 SYGVNS. J was trimmed by 5 bases and V by 3 bases; bases with no gene match: 15. This CDR3 is CASSDGARPGQRYGYTF. DNA of the CDR3: TGTGCCAGCAGTGATGGGGCCCGACCGGGACAGAGGTATGGCTACACCTTC.

The CDR3 DNA follows: TGTGCCAGCAGTTTGGGGCTAGGCGAGCAGTACGTC. Its protein is CASSLGLGEQYV. This chain links TRBV28 with TRBJ2-7; D perhaps matches TRBD1 (5 bases). The germline V and J ends were trimmed by 3 bases and 6 bases, with 9 bases remaining between them. The germline V gene has CDR1 MDHEN and CDR2 SYDVKM. CDR3 length: 12 amino acids.

The rearrangement links TRBV6-2 or TRBV6-3 to TRBJ2-7, with TRBD1 identical over 9 bases. The V and J ends lost 7 bases and 2 bases, in that order; junction bases with no gene match: 9. This CDR3 is built from 15 residues. The V gene's germline CDR1 is MNHEY and CDR2 SVGEGT. The CDR3 here is CASNPPGQGAYEQYF. In DNA form, the CDR3 reads TGTGCCAGCAACCCCCCGGGACAGGGCGCCTACGAGCAGTACTTC.

The chain employs TRBV13 and TRBJ1-1, with 7 bases fitting TRBD1. Per germline, CDR1 PRHDT and CDR2 FYEKMQ (reference sequence). There are 14 residues in the CDR3. J gave up 1 base and V 5 bases, and 4 bases lay outside the gene matches. The CDR3 nucleotides read TGTGCCAGCAGCGAGGGACAGCCGAACACTGAAGCTTTCTTT. Protein: CASSEGQPNTEAFF.

This chain joins TRBV2 and TRBJ1-2; TRBD1 might be the D (6 bases). The CDR3 totals 13 residues. V shed 6 bases and J shed 4 bases, with 12 bases lying between them. Germline assignment: CDR1 SNHLY and CDR2 FYNNEI. CDR3 DNA sequence: TGTGCCAGCAGCACGGACAGTTCCTATGGCTACACCTTC. It encodes CASSTDSSYGYTF.

Note on this clone: This may arise from a read error, as a much more abundant clone is one base away. This chain joins TRBV5-1 and TRBJ1-4; 7 nucleotides agree with TRBD1. The V and J ends lost 4 bases and 8 bases, in that order; junction bases with no gene match: 5. Germline V CDR1 and CDR2: SGHRS, YFSETQ. The CDR3 totals 13 residues. The CDR3 sequence is CASSLGQEEKLFF. CDR3 bases: TGCGCCAGCAGCCTCGGACAGGAAGAAAAACTGTTTTTT.

This clone was observed once. The genes are TRBV19 and TRBJ1-2, with 7 positions matching TRBD1. Germline loops: CDR1 LNHDA, CDR2 SQIVND (reference sequence). The CDR3 has 13 amino acids. Unmatched junction bases numbered 3, after V lost 5 bases and J lost 3 bases. CDR3 loop: CASSATGDYGYTF. In nucleotides, the CDR3 is TGTGCCAGTAGTGCCACAGGGGACTATGGCTACACCTTC.

The chain links TRBV11-2 to TRBJ2-3; D is uncertain. Germline V gene data show CDR1 as SGHAT and CDR2 as FQNNGV. Trimming pared 5 bases from V and 2 bases from J, leaving 14 bases between. This CDR3 has 15 residues. The CDR3 nucleotides are TGTGCCAGCAGCCCACGCGGCAGCTTCACAGATACGCAGTATTTT. Translating gives CASSPRGSFTDTQYF.

J is TRBJ2-7 and V is TRBV28; TRBD1 matches 7 bases. With V trimmed by 5 bases and J by 0 bases, 4 bases remained unmatched. The CDR3 is made up of 14 amino acids. Germline-derived CDR1 and CDR2 are MDHEN and SYDVKM. CDR3 sequence (DNA): TGTGCCAGCAGTGAGACAGGGAGCTCCTACGAGCAGTACTTC. It encodes CASSETGSSYEQYF.

This sequence joins TRBV29-1 and TRBJ2-3; D gene ambiguous. From germline, CDR1 is SQVTM and CDR2 ANQGSEA. This CDR3 has 13 residues. Trimming removed 2 bases at V and 1 base at J, with 7 bases between. The CDR3 coding sequence is TGCAGCGTTGAACGCCAGGGCACAGATACGCAGTATTTT. Its translation: CSVERQGTDTQYF.

The chain couples TRBV24-1 to TRBJ2-1; TRBD2 is a possible D gene (5 bases). The CDR3 loop spans 13 amino acids. Germline values: CDR1 KGHDR, CDR2 SFDVKD. Trimming took 5 bases from V and 1 from J, leaving 5 bases between them. The CDR3 DNA follows: TGTGCCACCAGTGCGGGGTCCTACAATGAGCAGTTCTTC. Its protein product is CATSAGSYNEQFF.

This clone is a singleton in its sample. The genes are TRBV18 and TRBJ2-5; 7 positions agree with TRBD2. The CDR3 has 14 residues. Germline CDR1 reads KGHSH; CDR2 reads LQKENI. The trim removed 0 bases at V and 7 bases at J, leaving 5 bases unmatched. CDR3 sequence (DNA): TGTGCCAGCTCACCACCGGAGGGAGGGGCGACCCAGTACTTC. Amino acid sequence: CASSPPEGGATQYF.

CDR3 DNA sequence: TGCGCCAGCACCAGGACAGGGAGTGCCGGGGAGCTGTTTTTT. Its translation is CASTRTGSAGELFF. The chain links TRBV5-1 to TRBJ2-2; 8 positions match TRBD1. This CDR3 contains 14 residues. J was trimmed by 6 bases and V by 6 bases; bases with no gene match: 7. CDR1 is SGHRS and CDR2 is YFSETQ in the germline V gene. The full variable domain, with the rest looked up from reference TRBV5-1 and TRBJ2-2, is KAGVTQTPRYLIKTRGQQVTLSCSPISGHRSVSWYQQTPGQGLQFLFEYFSETQRNKGNFPGRFSGRQFSNSRSEMNVSTLELGDSALYLCASTRTGSAGELFFGEGSRLTVL.

In this sample, this clone turned up once. The CDR3 DNA sequence: TGTGCCAGCAGTCCCCTGTCTAATTCCTATAATTCACCCCTCCACTTT. Protein: CASSPLSNSYNSPLHF. The chain combines TRBV28 with TRBJ1-6; D uncertain. V lost 5 bases to trimming and J lost 1 base, with 12 bases between them. CDR3 size: 16 residues. Per germline, CDR1 MDHEN and CDR2 SYDVKM.

The chain recombines TRBV7-8 with TRBJ1-1, with 9 positions matching TRBD1. V shed 5 bases and J 1 base; nucleotides not matched to a gene: 11. The CDR3 runs 17 residues. From germline, CDR1 is SGHVS and CDR2 FQNEAQ. CDR3 residues: CASSQQQGALRNTEAFF. CDR3 nucleotide sequence: TGTGCCAGCAGCCAACAACAGGGGGCCCTGCGGAACACTGAAGCTTTCTTT.

The chain combines TRBV6-5 with TRBJ2-2; unclear D gene. V was trimmed by 0 bases and J by 2 bases, leaving 10 bases between them. This CDR3 has 16 amino acids. Germline V gene sequence: CDR1 MNHEY, CDR2 SVGAGI. CDR3: CASSYSSRTNTGELFF. CDR3 nucleotides: TGTGCCAGCAGTTACTCTTCCAGAACAAACACCGGGGAGCTGTTTTTT.

This rearrangement joins TRBV6-5 to TRBJ1-6; D unclear. This CDR3 has 16 amino acids. Trimming took 0 bases from V and 6 from J, leaving 12 bases between them. Germline loops: CDR1 MNHEY, CDR2 SVGAGI. As DNA, the CDR3 is TGTGCCAGCAGTTACTCGAATGAGCTAGTTAATTCACCCCTCCACTTT. It is translated as CASSYSNELVNSPLHF.

V usage is TRBV18 and J usage is TRBJ2-5, with D maybe TRBD1 (6 bases). V lost 5 bases and J lost 5, with 18 bases in between. The CDR3 is made up of 15 amino acids. Germline CDR1 reads KGHSH; CDR2 reads LQKENI. In nucleotides, the CDR3 is TGTGCCAGCTCAACGATAAACAGGGTCCGTGAGACCCAGTACTTC. This sequence encodes CASSTINRVRETQYF.

In DNA form, the CDR3 reads TGCAGCGTTGAAGATCGCCTCGGGGGACTGAACACTGAAGCTTTCTTT. It encodes CSVEDRLGGLNTEAFF. The chain recombines TRBV29-1 with TRBJ1-1; a weak D match, TRBD1 (5 bases). Germline V gene data show CDR1 as SQVTM and CDR2 as ANQGSEA. The V end was cut by 0 bases, the J end by 0 bases, with 14 bases between. This CDR3 has 16 amino acids.

The gene calls are TRBV18 and TRBJ2-5; 12 bases map to TRBD2. Germline CDR1 KGHSH, CDR2 LQKENI. Germline trimming cut 3 bases from V and 3 bases from J; bases unmatched to any gene: 8. The CDR3 length is 17 residues. The CDR3 protein is CASSPGATSGGEETQYF. The DNA of the CDR3 is TGTGCCAGCTCACCTGGCGCGACTAGCGGGGGAGAAGAGACCCAGTACTTC.

This chain uses TRBV5-1 with TRBJ2-5; the D gene is possibly TRBD1 (6 bases). CDR3 length equals 14 residues. Trimming cost V 4 bases and J 2 bases, with 12 bases left between them. The V gene's germline CDR1 is SGHRS and CDR2 YFSETQ. The CDR3 bases are TGCGCCAGCAGCCCCGGACAGAATCAAGAGACCCAGTACTTC. It specifies CASSPGQNQETQYF. The entire variable domain, with the rest obtained from reference TRBV5-1 and TRBJ2-5, is as follows: KAGVTQTPRYLIKTRGQQVTLSCSPISGHRSVSWYQQTPGQGLQFLFEYFSETQRNKGNFPGRFSGRQFSNSRSEMNVSTLELGDSALYLCASSPGQNQETQYFGPGTRLLVL.